These T cell receptor beta chains were read from a single sample in a study of OX40 agonist ivuxolimab in advanced cancers. Repertoires were generated with immunoSEQ multiplex PCR, while TCRdb's copy carries only in-frame clones and drops some. The top ten clones hold around 15% of a sample with roughly 11,000 clones, around 80% of them seen once. The sample here was CD4+ or CD8+ T cells sorted from blood, taken in a trial of the OX40 agonist ivuxolimab. The receptors were sampled from an adult with an advanced solid tumor such as melanoma, head and neck, liver or kidney cancer. Both conserved end residues are trimmed from each CDR3. A D gene is named only where the DNA matches it firmly.

>TRBJ1-2|TRBV6-1|-
ASSESTLFRISGYT
>TRBJ2-7|TRBV30|TRBD2
ACTLGTSGRKSSYEQY
>TRBJ1-5|TRBV2|-
ASNQGSNQPQH
>TRBJ1-4|TRBV6-5|TRBD1
ASYRGNFEKLF
>TRBJ2-7|TRBV2|-
ASSLTGNSYEQY
>TRBJ2-3|TRBV6-1|TRBD1
ASSGGQGDADTQY
>TRBJ2-5|TRBV21-1|-
ASSDIAEIQETQY
>TRBJ1-4|TRBV14|-
ASSQDRANEKLF
>TRBJ1-1|TRBV7-2|-
ASSLGPYNTEAF
>TRBJ1-5|TRBV2|-
ASSGGMRGGPQH
>TRBJ2-3|TRBV5-1|TRBD1
ASSLGQGLGDTQY
>TRBJ2-2|TRBV6-1|TRBD1
ASSEGTGGAGELF
>TRBJ1-2|TRBV27|-
ASSFYGREDYGYT
>TRBJ2-1|TRBV13|-
ASSLGRSHGGNEQF
>TRBJ2-3|TRBV30|TRBD2
AWSAAGGSTDTQY
>TRBJ2-5|TRBV5-5|-
ASSLVWDDQETQY
>TRBJ2-5|TRBV11-2|TRBD1
ASSPMGQQETQY
>TRBJ2-3|TRBV5-1|-
ASSPTGGLPIQNTDTQY
>TRBJ2-7|TRBV6-5|-
ASSVAPQGRYEQY
>TRBJ2-3|TRBV5-1|TRBD1
ASSWSPDRVNTQY
>TRBJ2-2|TRBV27|-
ASSFNRHTGELF
>TRBJ2-4|TRBV4-1|TRBD2
ASSQDRLAGDIQY
>TRBJ1-2|TRBV9|TRBD1
ASSDHPKEGAGYGYT
>TRBJ2-7|TRBV5-1|-
ASSPGLFYEQY